This TCR beta chain is drawn from a study of blood T cell repertoires in COVID-19. Study summary: Acute and convalescent COVID-19 specimens originated in the United States, Italy and Spain. PBMCs, B-cell-depleted T cells, or T cells provided the cDNA or gDNA that made up the material.

Germline CDR1 reads SGHRS; CDR2 reads YFSETQ. CDR3 length: 15 residues. Trimming took 0 bases from V and 6 from J, leaving 10 bases between them. Here immunoSEQ multiplex PCR was the method, and the copy in TCRdb shows in-frame clones only, minus some. The sample holds under 250,000 clones, roughly 83% seen once. The chain joins TRBV5-1 to TRBJ1-6; D not certain. The specimen sequenced was peripheral blood. The clonotype comes from a woman at least 80 years old with COVID-19, enrolled during active disease. CDR3 loop: CASSLDGYFNSPLHF. As DNA, the CDR3 is TGCGCCAGCAGCTTGGACGGTTATTTTAATTCACCCCTCCACTTT. Variable domain in full (rest from reference TRBV5-1 and TRBJ1-6): KAGVTQTPRYLIKTRGQQVTLSCSPISGHRSVSWYQQTPGQGLQFLFEYFSETQRNKGNFPGRFSGRQFSNSRSEMNVSTLELGDSALYLCASSLDGYFNSPLHFGNGTRLTVT.